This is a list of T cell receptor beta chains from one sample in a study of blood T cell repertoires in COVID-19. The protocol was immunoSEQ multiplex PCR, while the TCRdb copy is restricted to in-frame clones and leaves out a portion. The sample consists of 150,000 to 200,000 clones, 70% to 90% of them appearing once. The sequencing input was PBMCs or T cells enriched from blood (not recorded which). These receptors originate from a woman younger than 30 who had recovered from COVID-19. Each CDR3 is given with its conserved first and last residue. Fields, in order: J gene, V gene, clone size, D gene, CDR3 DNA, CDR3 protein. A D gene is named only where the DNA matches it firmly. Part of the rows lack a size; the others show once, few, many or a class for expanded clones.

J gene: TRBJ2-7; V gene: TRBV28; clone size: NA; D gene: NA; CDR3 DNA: TGTGCCAGCGTTGGCGGGTCGGAGTACGAGCAGTACTTC; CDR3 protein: CASVGGSEYEQYF
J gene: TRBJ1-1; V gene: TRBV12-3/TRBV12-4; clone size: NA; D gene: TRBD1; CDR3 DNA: TGTGCCAGCAGCCTGGGACAGGAAGCTTTCTTT; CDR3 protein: CASSLGQEAFF
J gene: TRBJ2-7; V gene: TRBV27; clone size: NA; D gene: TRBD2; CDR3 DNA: TGTGCCAGCAGTTTAGGCGGGGGGGAGTCCTACGAGCAGTACTTC; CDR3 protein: CASSLGGGESYEQYF
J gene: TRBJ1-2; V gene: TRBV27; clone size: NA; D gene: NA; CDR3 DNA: TGTGCCAGCAGTCCCGATCGGTATGGCTACACCTTC; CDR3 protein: CASSPDRYGYTF
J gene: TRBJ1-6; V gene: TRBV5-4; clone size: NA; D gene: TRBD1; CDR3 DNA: TGTGCCAGCAGCCCGACAGGGGGTTCACCCCTCCACTTT; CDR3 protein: CASSPTGGSPLHF
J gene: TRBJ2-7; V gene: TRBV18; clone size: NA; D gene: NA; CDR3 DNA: TGTGCCAGCTCACAACAGGGAATCGAGCAGTACTTC; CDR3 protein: CASSQQGIEQYF
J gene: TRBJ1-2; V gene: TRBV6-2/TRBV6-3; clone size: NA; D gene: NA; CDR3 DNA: TGTGCCAGCAGTTATCTTCCCGGTGTGAGCTATGGCTACACCTTC; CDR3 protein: CASSYLPGVSYGYTF
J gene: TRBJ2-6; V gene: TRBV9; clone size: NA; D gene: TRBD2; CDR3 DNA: TGTGCCAGCAGCCCTATTTTAGCGGGGGTTTCTGGGGCCAACGTCCTGACTTTC; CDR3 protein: CASSPILAGVSGANVLTF
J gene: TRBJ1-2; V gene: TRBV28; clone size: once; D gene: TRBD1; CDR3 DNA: TGTGCCACTCCTGGGGGACAGAACTATGGCTACACCTTC; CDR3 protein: CATPGGQNYGYTF
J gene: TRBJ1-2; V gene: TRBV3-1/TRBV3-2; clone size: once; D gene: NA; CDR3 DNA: TGTGCCAGCAGCCAAGATACAGCCTCGCTCTATGGCTACACCTTC; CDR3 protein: CASSQDTASLYGYTF
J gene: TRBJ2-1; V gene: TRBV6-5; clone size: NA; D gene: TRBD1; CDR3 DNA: TGTGCCAGCAATAACCGACAGGGGTGGGTCAATGAGCAGTTCTTC; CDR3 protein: CASNNRQGWVNEQFF
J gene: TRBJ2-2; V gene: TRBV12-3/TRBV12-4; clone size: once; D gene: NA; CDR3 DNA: TGTGCCAGCAGTATACGGGGCACCGGGGAGCTGTTTTTT; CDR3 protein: CASSIRGTGELFF
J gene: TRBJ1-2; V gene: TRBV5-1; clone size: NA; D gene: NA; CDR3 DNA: TGCGCCAGCAGCCAGACGGGGGACTATGGCTACACCTTC; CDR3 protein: CASSQTGDYGYTF
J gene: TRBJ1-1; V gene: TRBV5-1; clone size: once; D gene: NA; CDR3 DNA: TGCGCCAGCAGCTTGGGAGAAGTCGTTGACACTGAAGCTTTCTTT; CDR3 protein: CASSLGEVVDTEAFF
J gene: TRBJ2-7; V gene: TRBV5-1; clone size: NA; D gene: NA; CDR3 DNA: TGCGCCAGCAGCTTGTTCCTAAAATCTGTTACGTCCTACGAGCAGTACTTC; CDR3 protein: CASSLFLKSVTSYEQYF
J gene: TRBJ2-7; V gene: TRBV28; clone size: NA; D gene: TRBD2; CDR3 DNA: TGTGCCAGCAGTTCCCTAAGCGGGGCACTCTACGAGCAGTACTTC; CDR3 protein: CASSSLSGALYEQYF
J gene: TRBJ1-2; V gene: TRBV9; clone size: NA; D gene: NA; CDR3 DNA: TGTGCCAGCAGCGTAGGCGGGTCAGCTAACTATGGCTACACCTTC; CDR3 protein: CASSVGGSANYGYTF
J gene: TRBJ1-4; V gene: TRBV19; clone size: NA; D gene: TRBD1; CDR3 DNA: TGTGCCAGTAGGAATACAGGGGGGTTTGAAAAACTGTTTTTT; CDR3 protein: CASRNTGGFEKLFF
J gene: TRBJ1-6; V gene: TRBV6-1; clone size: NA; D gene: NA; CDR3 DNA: TGTGCCAGCAGTGACCATTCTGCGACAGGACGAGTTTCACCCCTCCACTTT; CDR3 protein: CASSDHSATGRVSPLHF
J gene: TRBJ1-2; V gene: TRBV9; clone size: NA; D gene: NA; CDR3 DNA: TGTGCCAGCAGCGTAGAGACGGGGGGGCAGGGAAGATTCAACTATGGCTACACCTTC; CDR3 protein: CASSVETGGQGRFNYGYTF
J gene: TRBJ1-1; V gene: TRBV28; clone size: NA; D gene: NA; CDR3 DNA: TGTGCCAGCAGTCCGAACCGGGCGGGCACTGAAGCTTTCTTT; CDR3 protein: CASSPNRAGTEAFF
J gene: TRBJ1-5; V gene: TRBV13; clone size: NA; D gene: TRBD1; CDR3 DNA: TGTGCCAGCAGCTTAGCCCCAGGGGGCTTGGGCAATCAGCCCCAGCATTTT; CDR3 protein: CASSLAPGGLGNQPQHF
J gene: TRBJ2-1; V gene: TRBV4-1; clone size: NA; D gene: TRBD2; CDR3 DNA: TGCGCCAGCAGCCAATCGGGACTAGCGGGGTACTCCTACAATGAGCAGTTCTTC; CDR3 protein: CASSQSGLAGYSYNEQFF
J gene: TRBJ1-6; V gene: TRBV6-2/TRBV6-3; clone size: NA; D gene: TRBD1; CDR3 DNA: TGTGCCAGCAGTTACCTCTCCGACAGGGTCGATTCACCCCTCCACTTT; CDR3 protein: CASSYLSDRVDSPLHF
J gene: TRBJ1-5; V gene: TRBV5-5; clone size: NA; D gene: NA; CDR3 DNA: TGTGCCAGCAGCTTGGGGGCAGGCACTCCCCAGCATTTT; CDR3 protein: CASSLGAGTPQHF
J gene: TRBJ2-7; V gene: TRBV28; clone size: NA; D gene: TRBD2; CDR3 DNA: TGTGCCAGCAGTCTTAGCGGGGGGGCCTACGAGCAGTACTTC; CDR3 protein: CASSLSGGAYEQYF
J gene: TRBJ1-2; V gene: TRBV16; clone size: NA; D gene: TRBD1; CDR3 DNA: TGTGCCAGCAGCCCCCGGGACAGGCCTCCGGGCGCTTATGGCTACACCTTC; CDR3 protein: CASSPRDRPPGAYGYTF
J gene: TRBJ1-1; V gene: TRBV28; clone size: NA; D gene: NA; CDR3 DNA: TGTGCCAGCTTAGGGGAGGTAACTTTCTTT; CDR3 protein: CASLGEVTFF
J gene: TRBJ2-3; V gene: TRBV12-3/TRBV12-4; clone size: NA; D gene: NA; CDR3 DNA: TGTGCCAGCAGTTCGGTAGATACGCAGTATTTT; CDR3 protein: CASSSVDTQYF
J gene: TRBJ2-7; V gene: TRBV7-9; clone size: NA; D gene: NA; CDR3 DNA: TGTGCCAGCAGCTTCGGGGTCGGGGAATCGGAAGAGCAGTACTTC; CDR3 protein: CASSFGVGESEEQYF
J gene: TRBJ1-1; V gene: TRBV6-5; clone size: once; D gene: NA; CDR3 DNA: TGTGCCAGCAGCCGTACTACGACAGCGAACACTGAAGCTTTCTTT; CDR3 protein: CASSRTTTANTEAFF
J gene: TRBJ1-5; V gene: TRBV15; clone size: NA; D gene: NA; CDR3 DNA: TGTGCCACCAGCAGAGCCCGGGGTTCCAATCAGCCCCAGCATTTT; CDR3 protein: CATSRARGSNQPQHF
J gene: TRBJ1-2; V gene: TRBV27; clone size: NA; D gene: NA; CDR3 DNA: TGTGCCAGCAGTTTAAGCCCAGGTTCCATTTCTCTTTATGGCTACACCTTC; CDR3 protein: CASSLSPGSISLYGYTF
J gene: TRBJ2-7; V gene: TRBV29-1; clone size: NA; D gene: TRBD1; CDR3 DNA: TGCAGCGTTGGGACAGGGGTTCTCGACGAGCAGTACTTC; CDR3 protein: CSVGTGVLDEQYF
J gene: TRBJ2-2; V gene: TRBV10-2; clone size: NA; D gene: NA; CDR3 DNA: TGCGCCAGCAGTGAGTCGGGCAAGAACACCGGGGAGCTGTTTTTT; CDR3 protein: CASSESGKNTGELFF
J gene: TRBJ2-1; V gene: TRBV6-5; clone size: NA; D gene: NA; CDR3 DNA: TGTGCCAGCAGTTACGGTGCAGTCGATGAGCAGTTCTTC; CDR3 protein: CASSYGAVDEQFF
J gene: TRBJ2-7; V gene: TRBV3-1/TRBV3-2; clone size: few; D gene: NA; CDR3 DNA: TGTGCCAGCAGCCGCGTAGTGGGCGTCCACGCCCACGAGCAGTACTTC; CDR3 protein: CASSRVVGVHAHEQYF
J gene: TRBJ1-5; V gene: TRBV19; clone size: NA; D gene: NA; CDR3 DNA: TGTGCCAGTAGTATAAAACTAAATAGCAATCAGCCCCAGCATTTT; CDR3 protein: CASSIKLNSNQPQHF
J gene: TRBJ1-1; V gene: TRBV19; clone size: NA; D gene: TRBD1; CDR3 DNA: TGTGCCACCAACAAACAGGGGGACGTCACTGAAGCTTTCTTT; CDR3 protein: CATNKQGDVTEAFF
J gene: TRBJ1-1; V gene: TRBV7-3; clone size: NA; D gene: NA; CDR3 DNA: TGTGCCAGCAGCTCCCCCGGGAACACTGAAGCTTTCTTT; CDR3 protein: CASSSPGNTEAFF
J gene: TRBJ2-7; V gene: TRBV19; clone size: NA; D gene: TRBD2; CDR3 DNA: TGTGCCAGTAGTATAACTAGCGGCTCCTACGAGCAGTACTTC; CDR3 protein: CASSITSGSYEQYF
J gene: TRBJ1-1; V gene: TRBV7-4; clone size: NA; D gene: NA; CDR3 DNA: TGTGCCAGCAGCTTAGTCGTTGGGGGCCCCATCGTGAACACTGAAGCTTTCTTT; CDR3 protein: CASSLVVGGPIVNTEAFF
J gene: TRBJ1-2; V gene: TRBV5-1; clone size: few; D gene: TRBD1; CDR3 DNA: TGCGCCAGCAGCTCTACGACTGGACAGGCCGGCTATGGCTACACCTTC; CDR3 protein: CASSSTTGQAGYGYTF
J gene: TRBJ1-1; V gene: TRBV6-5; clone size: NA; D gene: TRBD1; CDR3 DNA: TGTGCCAGCAGACAGGGGGCGAACACTGAAGCTTTCTTT; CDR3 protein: CASRQGANTEAFF
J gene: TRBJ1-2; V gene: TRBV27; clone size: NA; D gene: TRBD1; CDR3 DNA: TGTGCCAGCAGAACCAGGGACAGGGGGTTCTATGGCTACACCTTC; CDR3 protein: CASRTRDRGFYGYTF
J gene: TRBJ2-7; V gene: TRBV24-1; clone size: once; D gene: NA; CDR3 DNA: TGTGCCACCAGTCCTCGACGGGCAGGGCTTTACGAGCAGTACTTC; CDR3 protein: CATSPRRAGLYEQYF
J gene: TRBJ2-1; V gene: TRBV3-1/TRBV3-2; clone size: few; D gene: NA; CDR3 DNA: TGTGCCAGCACCTTTAAGGGAGCTAATGAGCAGTTCTTC; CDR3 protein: CASTFKGANEQFF
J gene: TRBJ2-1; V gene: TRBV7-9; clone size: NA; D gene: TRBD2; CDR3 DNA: TGTGCCAGCAGCTCACCCTCCGGGACTAGCTTGGGTGAGCAGTTCTTC; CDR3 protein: CASSSPSGTSLGEQFF
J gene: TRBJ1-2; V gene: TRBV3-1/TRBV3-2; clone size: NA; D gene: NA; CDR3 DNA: TGTGCCAGCAGCCAAGAGTCCCCTCTCGGCTATGGCTACACCTTC; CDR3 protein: CASSQESPLGYGYTF
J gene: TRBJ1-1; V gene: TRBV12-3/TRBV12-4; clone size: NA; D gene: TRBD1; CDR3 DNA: TGTGCCAGCAGTTCAGGGGGGTATGCCTCGGCTTTCTTT; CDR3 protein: CASSSGGYASAFF
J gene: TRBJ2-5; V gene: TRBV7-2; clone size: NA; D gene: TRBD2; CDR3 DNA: TGTGCCAGCAGCTTAAAGCGGGGGACACAAGAGACCCAGTACTTC; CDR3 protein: CASSLKRGTQETQYF
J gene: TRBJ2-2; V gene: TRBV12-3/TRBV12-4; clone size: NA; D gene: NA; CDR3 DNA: TGTGCCAGCAGCCCAGGGGACACCGGGGAGCTGTTTTTT; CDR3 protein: CASSPGDTGELFF
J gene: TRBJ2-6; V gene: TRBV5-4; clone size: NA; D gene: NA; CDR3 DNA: TGTGCCAGCAGCTTGGGGCGGCTCTCTGGGGCCAACGTCCTGACTTTC; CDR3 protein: CASSLGRLSGANVLTF
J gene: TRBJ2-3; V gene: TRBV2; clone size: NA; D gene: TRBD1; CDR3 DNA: TGTGCCAGCAGTGTGACAGGGGTACCAGATACGCAGTATTTT; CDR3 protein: CASSVTGVPDTQYF
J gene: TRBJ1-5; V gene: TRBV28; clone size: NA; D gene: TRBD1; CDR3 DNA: TGTGCCAGCAGATGGGACAGGGTGATCAATCAGCCCCAGCATTTT; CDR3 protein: CASRWDRVINQPQHF